This TCR beta chain emerged from a study of shared clonotypes between healthy human individuals. Assay used: immunoSEQ multiplex PCR; TCRdb lists only in-frame clones, some missing. The sample lists about 960,000 clones; about 80% were seen once. This CDR3 spans 14 amino acids. Germline loops: CDR1 SSHAT, CDR2 FNYEAQ (reference sequence). Notes on this clone: A read error may account for a junction end that differs from germline.

The donors were adults (healthy and HIV-negative) with no recent acute infections or vaccinations. V is TRBV7-7 and J is TRBJ2-3; TRBD2 is a possible D gene (5 bases). The TCR comes from a man younger than 35 in good health. Specimen: memory CD4+ T cells sorted from blood. Stated subset: CD45RA-negative fraction. This chain's CDR3 is CASSLLGRTDTQYF. DNA for the CDR3: TGTGCTAGCAGCCTACTAGGTCGGACAGATACGCAGTATTTT.